Below, one T cell receptor (beta chain) is given with its context. This entry is derived from a study of T cell changes during pregnancy in multiple sclerosis. V dropped 0 bases and J dropped 11; count of bases not matched to a gene: 4. Per germline, CDR1 MNHEY and CDR2 SMNVEV (reference sequence). CDR3 length: 15 residues. Using immunoSEQ multiplex PCR, the repertoire was profiled, and TCRdb retains in-frame clones only, with some absent. The table records under 55,000 clones, approximately 93% of them present only once. The chain employs TRBV27 and TRBJ1-4, with 12 bases matching TRBD1. The sample here was CD4+ T cells from peripheral blood mononuclear cells, taken in the third trimester of pregnancy. The source of this sequence is a female donor with multiple sclerosis, enrolled in a pregnancy study. DNA of the CDR3: TGTGCCAGCAGTTTATCCGGGACAGGGGGCAGGAAACTGTTTTTT. Amino acid sequence: CASSLSGTGGRKLFF.